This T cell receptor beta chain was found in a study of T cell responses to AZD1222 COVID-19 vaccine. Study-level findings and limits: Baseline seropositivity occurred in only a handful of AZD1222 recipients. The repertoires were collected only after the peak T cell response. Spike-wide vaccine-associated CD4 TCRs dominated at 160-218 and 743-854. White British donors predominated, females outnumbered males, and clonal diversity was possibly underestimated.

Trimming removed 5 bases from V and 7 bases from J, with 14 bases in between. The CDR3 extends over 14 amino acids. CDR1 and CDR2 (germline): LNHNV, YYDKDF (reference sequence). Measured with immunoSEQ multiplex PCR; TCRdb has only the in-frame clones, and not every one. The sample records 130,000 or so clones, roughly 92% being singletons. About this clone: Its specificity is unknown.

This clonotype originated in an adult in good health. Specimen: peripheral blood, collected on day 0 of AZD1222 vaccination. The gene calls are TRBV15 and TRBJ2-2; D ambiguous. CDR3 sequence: CATSPDPANGELFF. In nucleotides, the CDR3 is TGTGCCACCAGCCCGGACCCGGCAAACGGGGAGCTGTTTTTT.